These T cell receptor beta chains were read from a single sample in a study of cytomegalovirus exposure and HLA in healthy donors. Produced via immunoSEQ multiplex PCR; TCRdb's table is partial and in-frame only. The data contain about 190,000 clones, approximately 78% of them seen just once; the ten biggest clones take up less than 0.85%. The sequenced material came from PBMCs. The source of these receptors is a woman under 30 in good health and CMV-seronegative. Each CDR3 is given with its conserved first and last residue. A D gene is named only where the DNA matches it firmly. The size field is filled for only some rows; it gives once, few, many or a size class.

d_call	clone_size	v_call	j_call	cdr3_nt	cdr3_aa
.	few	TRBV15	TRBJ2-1	TGTGCCACCAGCACATCAAGCAGCGTGTATGAGCAGTTCTTC	CATSTSSSVYEQFF
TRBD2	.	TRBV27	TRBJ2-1	TGTGCCAGCCGTCTGTTGTCGGGAGGGTTCCCCTCCTACAATGAGCAGTTCTTC	CASRLLSGGFPSYNEQFF
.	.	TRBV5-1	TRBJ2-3	TGCGCCAGCAGCTTCCGGGACACTACAGATACGCAGTATTTT	CASSFRDTTDTQYF
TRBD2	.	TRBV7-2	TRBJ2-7	TGTGCCAGCAGCGCCTTAGCGGGGATGACCTACGAGCAGTACTTC	CASSALAGMTYEQYF
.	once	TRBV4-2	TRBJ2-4	TGTGCCAGCAGCCCAGAGGGAGTCGGAGTAAAAAACATTCAGTACTTC	CASSPEGVGVKNIQYF
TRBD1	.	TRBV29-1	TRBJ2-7	TGCAGCGTTGAAATAATAGGACAGGGGGGAACCTACGAGCAGTACTTC	CSVEIIGQGGTYEQYF
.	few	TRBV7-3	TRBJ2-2	TGTGCCAGCAGCTGGAGGACCGGGGAGCTGTTTTTT	CASSWRTGELFF
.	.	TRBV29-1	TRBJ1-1	TGCAGCGTTGCGGGGGGGGTGGTCGCTGAAGCTTTCTTT	CSVAGGVVAEAFF
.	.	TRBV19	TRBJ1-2	TGTGCCAGTAGTATGCTCAGGGGATCCTACACCTTC	CASSMLRGSYTF
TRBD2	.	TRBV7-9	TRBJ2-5	TGTGCCAGCACGCAGGCGGGAGGGTCGGGAGAGACCCAGTACTTC	CASTQAGGSGETQYF
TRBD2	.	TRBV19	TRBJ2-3	TGTGCCAGTAGTGATGTAGCGGGGGTCGGTAGGGATACGCAGTATTTT	CASSDVAGVGRDTQYF
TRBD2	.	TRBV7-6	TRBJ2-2	TGTGCCAGCAGCTGGGGACTAGCGGGTAGCTCAACCGGGGAGCTGTTTTTT	CASSWGLAGSSTGELFF
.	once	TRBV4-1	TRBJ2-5	TGCGCCAGCAGCCAAGAAGGAGCTCCCGAGACCCAGTACTTC	CASSQEGAPETQYF
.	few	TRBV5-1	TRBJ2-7	TGCGCCAGCAGCCCAGGGGTCGAGCAGTACTTC	CASSPGVEQYF
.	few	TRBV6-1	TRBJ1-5	TGTGCCAGCAGTGAAGTCTACGGACTTAATCAGCCCCAGCATTTT	CASSEVYGLNQPQHF
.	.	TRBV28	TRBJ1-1	TGTGCCAGCAGTTTACCCATCAACGGGGAAAACACTGAAGCTTTCTTT	CASSLPINGENTEAFF
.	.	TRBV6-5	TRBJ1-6	TGTGCCAGCAGTTACTCGATCCGGGAACCCCTCCACTTT	CASSYSIREPLHF
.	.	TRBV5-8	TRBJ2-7	TGTGCCAGCAGCTTGGCGGGGTCGAAGTACTTC	CASSLAGSKYF
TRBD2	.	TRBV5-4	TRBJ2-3	TGTGCCAGCAGCTTTTCTAGCGGGGCAAGCACAGATACGCAGTATTTT	CASSFSSGASTDTQYF
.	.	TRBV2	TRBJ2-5	TGTGCCAGCACGGTTCTGGAGACCCAGTACTTC	CASTVLETQYF
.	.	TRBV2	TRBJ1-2	TGTGCCAGCAGTGAGCTCAGGGGCTATGGCTACACCTTC	CASSELRGYGYTF
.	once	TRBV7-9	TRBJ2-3	TGTGCCAGCAGCCAACAGGGAGATACGCAGTATTTT	CASSQQGDTQYF
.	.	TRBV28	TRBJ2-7	TGTGCCAGCAGTTCCTCCCCGAGGCAGTACTTC	CASSSSPRQYF
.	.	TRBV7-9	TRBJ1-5	TGTGCCAGCAGCCCCGGGGAGATTAGCAATCAGCCCCAGCATTTT	CASSPGEISNQPQHF
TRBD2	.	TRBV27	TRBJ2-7	TGTGCCAGCAGTTTAGAGGGACTAGCCCGGGGGGAGCAGTACTTC	CASSLEGLARGEQYF
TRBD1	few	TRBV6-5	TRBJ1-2	TGTGCCAGCAGTTCCGACAGGGGCTATGGCTACACCTTC	CASSSDRGYGYTF
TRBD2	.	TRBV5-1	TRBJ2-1	TGCGCCAGCAGATTCGGGGGGAAGGAGTTCTTC	CASRFGGKEFF